This T cell receptor beta chain was profiled in a study of siplizumab effects on memory and regulatory T cells. Regarding this clone: Its antigen is not identified.

Libraries were prepared by immunoSEQ multiplex PCR; TCRdb keeps only in-frame clonotypes and omits some of them. The sample lists over 55,000 clones, 75% to 90% occurring once. Study-wide results and limits: A mean of roughly 68% of mappable alloreactive CD4+ clones were Treg-derived with siplizumab, compared with more than 25% in controls. No naive or memory phenotype could be assigned to roughly 75-97% of proliferating clones.

Material for sequencing was memory CD4+ T cells sorted from blood. This TCR was recovered from a human donor in good health.

The CDR3 DNA sequence: TGTGCCAGCAGTGAATGGGGCGGAAATGAGCAGTTCTTC. Translation gives CASSEWGGNEQFF. This chain joins TRBV25-1 and TRBJ2-1; weak D call: TRBD1 (5 bases). V dropped 1 base and J dropped 7 bases, with 8 bases sitting between them. The CDR3 runs to 13 residues. CDR1 and CDR2 (germline): MGHDK, SYGVNS.